A single sample gave rise to the 5 T cell receptor beta chains below, sequenced in a study of beta chain features in type 1 diabetes (dated by TCRdb to 2016 to 2019). The library was made by the immunoSEQ multiplex PCR assay. The entire amount of isolated RNA was reverse transcribed using the High Capacity cDNA Reverse Transcription Kit, so the sequenced TCRB transcripts were expressed ones. What TCRdb holds here is the immuneACCESS table cut down to in-frame rearrangements. Part of the clones is not present; checked against another copy, under half of the missing clones reflect an unresolved V gene, and the others are unexplained. This sample is represented by approximately 300,000 clones; approximately 10% of them were singletons. The top ten clones comprise roughly 0.014% of the sample. The sample comprised naive CD4+ T cells from blood. What the cell subset or site label conveys for this sample: true naive CD4+ T cells. These TCRs come from a woman aged 25 to 39 in good health.

The chain is built from TRBV19 and TRBJ1-5, with TRBD1 matching over 10 bases. V was clipped by 7 bases and J by 5 bases; unmatched bases: 8. There are 15 residues in the CDR3. CDR1 and CDR2 (germline): LNHDA, SQIVND (reference sequence). The CDR3 protein is CASNPSGQGYQPQHF. CDR3 bases: TGTGCCAGTAACCCTTCGGGACAGGGGTATCAGCCCCAGCATTTT.

This clone turned up a few times. At one end, the junction sequence differs from germline, possibly due to a read error. V is TRBV7-2 and J is TRBJ2-5; TRBD2 matches 7 bases. Germline CDR1 is SGHTA and CDR2 is FQGNSA. This CDR3 has 14 amino acids. The DNA for the CDR3 is TGTGCCAGCAGCCTAGCGGTGGTCAGAGAGACCCAGTACTTC. Encoded protein: CASSLAVVRETQYF.

This chain uses TRBV11-2 with TRBJ2-4; 8 bases match TRBD1. The germline CDR1 and CDR2 sequences are SGHAT and FQNNGV. The trim removed 4 bases at V and 0 bases at J, leaving 8 bases unmatched. The CDR3 sequence is 17 residues long. CDR3 DNA sequence: TGTGCCAGCAGCTCCACCCGGGGGACAGGAGCCAAAAACATTCAGTACTTC. It encodes CASSSTRGTGAKNIQYF. Combining the CDR3 with reference TRBV11-2 and TRBJ2-4 gives the whole variable domain EAGVAQSPRYKIIEKRQSVAFWCNPISGHATLYWYQQILGQGPKLLIQFQNNGVVDDSQLPKDRFSAERLKGVDSTLKIQPAKLEDSAVYLCASSSTRGTGAKNIQYFGAGTRLSVL.

This clone occurred a few times. This chain uses TRBV5-1 with TRBJ2-3; 8 bases align to TRBD1. Germline CDR1 is SGHRS and CDR2 is YFSETQ. The CDR3 loop spans 14 amino acids. The junction had 3 bases not matched to a gene; V was cut back by 2 bases and J by 4 bases. CDR3 coding DNA: TGCGCCAGCAGCTTAATACAGGGGGCAGATACGCAGTATTTT. This translates into CASSLIQGADTQYF.

The chain carries TRBV5-1 and TRBJ2-5; D possibly corresponds to TRBD1 (5 bases). Germline V gives CDR1 SGHRS, CDR2 YFSETQ. V was shortened by 4 bases and J by 1 base, with 11 bases between the two germline ends. The CDR3 totals 14 residues. CDR3 sequence reads: CASSGRQPQETQYF. The CDR3 nucleotides are TGCGCCAGCAGCGGACGACAGCCCCAAGAGACCCAGTACTTC. The whole variable domain, remainder taken from reference TRBV5-1 and TRBJ2-5, is KAGVTQTPRYLIKTRGQQVTLSCSPISGHRSVSWYQQTPGQGLQFLFEYFSETQRNKGNFPGRFSGRQFSNSRSEMNVSTLELGDSALYLCASSGRQPQETQYFGPGTRLLVL.